This TCR beta chain is from a study of T cell responses to AZD1222 COVID-19 vaccine. Comment on this clone: Its target is unknown.

Here immunoSEQ multiplex PCR was the method, and the copy in TCRdb shows in-frame clones only, minus some. The table includes approximately 120,000 clones, about 88% detected once. Germline CDR1 and CDR2: SGDLS and YYNGEE. V was cut by 2 bases and J by 8 bases, with 23 bases left in between. This CDR3 contains 17 residues. Regarding the study as a whole: AZD1222 recipients seropositive at baseline numbered only 5 or 6. Unmutated variant regions are reportedly targeted by nearly half of spike-specific TCRs. Spike as a whole was targeted by vaccine-associated CD4 TCRs, dominant at 160-218 and 743-854.

The receptor comes from an adult in good health. V usage is TRBV9 and J usage is TRBJ2-1; D possibly corresponds to TRBD2 (5 bases). The material sequenced was peripheral blood, taken on day 0 of AZD1222 vaccination. CDR3 bases: TGTGCCAGCAGCGTCCGCCCGGACGGCTATACAGCGGATGAGCAGTTCTTC. Translating it yields CASSVRPDGYTADEQFF. The full variable domain, completed using reference TRBV9 and TRBJ2-1, is DSGVTQTPKHLITATGQRVTLRCSPRSGDLSVYWYQQSLDQGLQFLIQYYNGEERAKGNILERFSAQQFPDLHSELNLSSLELGDSALYFCASSVRPDGYTADEQFFGPGTRLTVL.